The sequence of this TCR beta chain was determined in a study of OX40 agonist ivuxolimab in advanced cancers. Study observations and caveats: Compared with CD4+, CD8+ T cells on average had more expanded clones. Partial responders receiving 0.1-3.0 mg/kg showed among the lowest clonal expansion.

To note about this clone: Its antigen is unidentified.

The CDR3 spans 17 residues. The germline V gene encodes CDR1 KGHSH and CDR2 LQKENI. Trimming removed 1 base at V and 0 bases at J, with 13 bases between. Clones were read by immunoSEQ multiplex PCR, and TCRdb kept only the in-frame ones, dropping some. The sample includes about 47,000 clones, around 80% of them seen just once. V is TRBV18 and J is TRBJ1-3, with D unresolved. Sequencing was performed on CD4+ or CD8+ T cells sorted from blood, taken in a trial of the OX40 agonist ivuxolimab. The source of this sequence is an adult with an advanced solid tumor such as melanoma, head and neck, liver or kidney cancer. The CDR3 DNA is TGTGCCAGCTCACCACTCAAGGGTCCCTACTCTGGAAACACCATATATTTT. Protein sequence: CASSPLKGPYSGNTIYF.